The entry below describes one TCR beta chain. Its antigen remains unknown. It was into CD45RA+ naive and CD45RA-negative memory subsets that the CD4+ cells were split. V shed 6 bases and J shed 2 bases, with 21 bases lying between them. The CDR3 sequence is 17 residues long. CDR1 is MNHEY, CDR2 SMNVEV, per germline (reference sequence). The sample comes from a study of shared clonotypes between healthy human individuals. Regarding the study as a whole: Among the subsets, naive ones generally showed larger estimated richness than memory ones.

200 to 250 ng DNA, around 30,000 T cell genomes, went into each sorted-subset replicate PCR. The protocol was immunoSEQ multiplex PCR, while the TCRdb copy is restricted to in-frame clones and leaves out a portion. Of 980,000 or so clones in the sample, approximately 76% were seen once. The sequence was obtained from a man between 18 and 35 years old in good health. The V call is TRBV27, the J call TRBJ2-3, with D perhaps matching TRBD1 or TRBD2 (5 bases each). The sample taken for sequencing was memory CD4+ T cells sorted from blood. The subset: CD45RA-negative fraction. DNA for the CDR3: TGTGCCAGCAGCCCTACCCGGGGCTACCTCTCCACAGATACGCAGTATTTT. Translating gives CASSPTRGYLSTDTQYF.